This record concerns one TCR beta chain sequence. The antigen is undetermined. The sample belongs to a study of beta chain features in type 1 diabetes. Reverse transcription of all isolated RNA meant that expressed TCRB transcripts were sequenced. Clones were read by immunoSEQ multiplex PCR, and TCRdb kept only the in-frame ones, dropping some. The sample shows fewer than 900,000 clones, roughly 17% of them seen only once. Regarding the study as a whole: Patients with type 1 diabetes carried fewer insertions and had more deletions at their VDJ junctions.

The germline V gene encodes CDR1 SEHNR and CDR2 FQNEAQ (reference sequence). The CDR3 is 15 residues long. V was trimmed by 5 bases and J by 4 bases, leaving 14 bases between them. This TCR was sampled from a woman aged 18-29 years in good health. Sample: naive CD4+ T cells from blood. V usage is TRBV7-9 and J usage is TRBJ2-2; D is perhaps TRBD1 (6 bases). The CDR3 DNA follows: TGTGCCAGCAGCCTGGGGGACACCCGCACCGGGGAGCTGTTTTTT. As protein: CASSLGDTRTGELFF. Together with reference TRBV7-9 and TRBJ2-2, the CDR3 gives the full variable domain: DTGVSQNPRHKITKRGQNVTFRCDPISEHNRLYWYRQTLGQGPEFLTYFQNEAQLEKSRLLSDRFSAERPKGSFSTLEIQRTEQGDSAMYLCASSLGDTRTGELFFGEGSRLTVL.